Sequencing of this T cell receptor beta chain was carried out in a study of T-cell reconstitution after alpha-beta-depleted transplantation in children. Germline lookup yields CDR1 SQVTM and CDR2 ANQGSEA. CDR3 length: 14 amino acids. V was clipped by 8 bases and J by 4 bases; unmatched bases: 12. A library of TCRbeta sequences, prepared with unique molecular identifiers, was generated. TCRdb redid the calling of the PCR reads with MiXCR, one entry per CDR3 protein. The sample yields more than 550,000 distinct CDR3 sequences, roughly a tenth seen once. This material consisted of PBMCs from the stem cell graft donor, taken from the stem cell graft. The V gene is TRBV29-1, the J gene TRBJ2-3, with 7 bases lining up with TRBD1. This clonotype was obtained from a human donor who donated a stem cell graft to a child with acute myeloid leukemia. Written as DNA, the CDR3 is TGCAGCCCAGAGAAGACAGGGAAAGCAGATACGCAGTATTTT. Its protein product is CSPEKTGKADTQYF.